The rows below give T cell receptor beta chains drawn from one sample of a study of identical twins. MiXCR, run by TCRdb on the 5' RACE reads, gives a single entry per CDR3 protein. Altogether about 340,000 distinct CDR3 sequences are present, around 12% being singletons, with the ten largest covering around 6.9%. A further study also used this sample, focusing on yellow fever vaccine responses in identical twins.

Sequences were obtained from CD8+ T cells sorted from blood. These receptors all stem from a woman aged 18-35 years in good health. Both conserved end residues are part of each CDR3. Fields, in order: V gene, J gene, clone size, D gene, CDR3 DNA, CDR3 protein. The D gene is left open where the match is weak. Only some rows state a clone size, as once, few, many or a class for expanded clones.

TRBV7-9	TRBJ2-1	many	TRBD2	TGTGCCAGCAGCCCAGAGACTAGCTTTTTGGAGCAGTTCTTC	CASSPETSFLEQFF
TRBV28	TRBJ2-5	-	-	TGTGCCAGCAGCTCAGAAACGGTTGGAGAGACCCAGTACTTC	CASSSETVGETQYF
TRBV6-5	TRBJ2-5	few	TRBD2	TGTGCCAGCAGTTATCCAAGTAGCGGGGGGGCTAACCGCGAGACCCAGTACTTC	CASSYPSSGGANRETQYF
TRBV2	TRBJ2-6	-	-	TGTGCCAGCAAGGAATCAACTGGGGCCAACGTCCTGACTTTC	CASKESTGANVLTF
TRBV7-3	TRBJ2-1	few	-	TGTGCCAGCAGCGTAAATAGCGGCAATGAGCAGTTCTTC	CASSVNSGNEQFF
TRBV4-2	TRBJ1-5	few	-	TGTGCCAGCAGCCAAGACCGGGACCCCGATCAGCCCCAGCATTTT	CASSQDRDPDQPQHF
TRBV20-1	TRBJ2-1	-	-	TGCAGTGCTAGAGATTTGGCTAGCCCGTTCAATGAGCAGTTCTTC	CSARDLASPFNEQFF
TRBV7-6	TRBJ2-7	few	TRBD1	TGTGCCAGCAGCGGGACAGAGCAGGACGAGCAGTACTTC	CASSGTEQDEQYF
TRBV29-1	TRBJ2-3	few	-	TGCAGCGTTGAAGATCTTGCTACGTGGGATACGCAGTATTTT	CSVEDLATWDTQYF
TRBV7-9	TRBJ2-5	-	-	TGTGCCAGCAGCTCCTGGGACGCGGGGCCCCAAGAGACCCAGTACTTC	CASSSWDAGPQETQYF
TRBV12-5	TRBJ2-5	few	TRBD1	TGTGCTAGTGGTTTGGGACAGGGGAAAGAGACCCAGTACTTC	CASGLGQGKETQYF
TRBV19	TRBJ2-1	few	-	TGTGCCAGTAGTATAGGTGGCGGGTTTGGGACCCTCAATAATGAGCAGTTCTTC	CASSIGGGFGTLNNEQFF
TRBV7-2	TRBJ1-1	-	-	TGTGCCAGCAGCTTTGTACCGAACACTGAAGCTTTCTTT	CASSFVPNTEAFF
TRBV9	TRBJ2-1	-	-	TGTGCCAGCAGCGTAGCAGGGGCTGGAGTGGATGAGCAGTTCTTC	CASSVAGAGVDEQFF
TRBV2	TRBJ2-3	-	TRBD2	TGTGCCAGCAGTGAAGGGACTAGCGAGTCTAGCACAGATACGCAGTATTTT	CASSEGTSESSTDTQYF
TRBV10-3	TRBJ2-2	-	TRBD1	TGTGCCATCAGCCCCTTACTCGGGACAGGGGTGACCGGGGAGCTGTTTTTT	CAISPLLGTGVTGELFF
TRBV28	TRBJ1-1	-	-	TGTGCCAGCGGAGACACAACGAACACTGAAGCTTTCTTT	CASGDTTNTEAFF
TRBV14	TRBJ2-5	few	-	TGTGCCAGCAGCCCAGCGACAGATTGGAAGACCCAGTACTTC	CASSPATDWKTQYF
TRBV2	TRBJ2-1	-	-	TGTGCCAGCAGTGAAGTAGGGACTGACAATGAGCAGTTCTTC	CASSEVGTDNEQFF
TRBV6-1	TRBJ2-2	-	-	TGTGCCAGCAGTGAAGCTGTGCCTTGGGGCGGGGAGCTGTTTTTT	CASSEAVPWGGELFF
TRBV11-3	TRBJ2-2	-	TRBD2	TGTGCCAGCAGCTCAACTGATCACCGGACTAGCAGGAGCGACGGGGAGCTGTTTTTT	CASSSTDHRTSRSDGELFF
TRBV12-5	TRBJ1-5	-	-	TGTGCTAGTGGTTTATCTCAGCCCCAGCATTTT	CASGLSQPQHF
TRBV28	TRBJ2-7	-	-	TGTGCCAGCAGTTTTGCGGGTTACTCCTACGAGCAGTACTTC	CASSFAGYSYEQYF
TRBV2	TRBJ2-1	-	-	TGTGCCAGTCAAGGGTCCTACAATGAGCAGTTCTTC	CASQGSYNEQFF
TRBV24-1	TRBJ2-5	-	-	TGTGCCACCAGTGATTTTTATACCCAAGAGACCCAGTACTTC	CATSDFYTQETQYF
TRBV6-1	TRBJ2-1	-	TRBD2	TGTGCCAGCAGTGAGGGACGGGGGGGAAATGAGCAGTTCTTC	CASSEGRGGNEQFF
TRBV6-4	TRBJ2-1	few	TRBD2	TGTGCCAGCAGTGAAGCGGGAGGACACTACAATGAGCAGTTCTTC	CASSEAGGHYNEQFF
TRBV2	TRBJ1-5	few	-	TGTGCCAGCAGGAGGACGGGCAACAATCAGCCCCAGCATTTT	CASRRTGNNQPQHF
TRBV20-1	TRBJ2-3	-	-	TGCAGTGCTACGAGTACAGGCTACACAGATACGCAGTATTTT	CSATSTGYTDTQYF
TRBV4-1	TRBJ1-2	-	-	TGCGCCAGCAGCCGGGCCGACGGAGCCTATGGCTACACCTTC	CASSRADGAYGYTF
TRBV29-1	TRBJ1-1	few	-	TGCAGCGCTGGCACAAGTAACACTGAAGCTTTCTTT	CSAGTSNTEAFF
TRBV5-1	TRBJ2-1	few	-	TGCGCCAGCAGCGTAGAGGGCTATGAGCAGTTCTTC	CASSVEGYEQFF
TRBV5-1	TRBJ1-1	few	-	TGCGCCAGCAGCCTGGACGGCCGCAAGAACACTGAAGCTTTCTTT	CASSLDGRKNTEAFF
TRBV16	TRBJ2-7	many	-	TGTGCCAGCAGCCAATACGGAGGGGACGAGCAGTACTTC	CASSQYGGDEQYF
TRBV19	TRBJ2-1	few	-	TGTGCCAGTGGGGCACCTAGCGAGGGCAATGAGCAGTTCTTC	CASGAPSEGNEQFF
TRBV20-1	TRBJ2-3	many	-	TGCAGTGCTAGAGATGGGACCGAGGCAGATACGCAGTATTTT	CSARDGTEADTQYF
TRBV27	TRBJ2-2	-	TRBD2	TGTGCCAGCAGTTCTCGGGGGGGCCGGGAGCTGTTTTTT	CASSSRGGRELFF
TRBV27	TRBJ1-4	few	-	TGTGCCAGCAGCCCCTTGGGGTCAACAACTAATGAAAAACTGTTTTTT	CASSPLGSTTNEKLFF